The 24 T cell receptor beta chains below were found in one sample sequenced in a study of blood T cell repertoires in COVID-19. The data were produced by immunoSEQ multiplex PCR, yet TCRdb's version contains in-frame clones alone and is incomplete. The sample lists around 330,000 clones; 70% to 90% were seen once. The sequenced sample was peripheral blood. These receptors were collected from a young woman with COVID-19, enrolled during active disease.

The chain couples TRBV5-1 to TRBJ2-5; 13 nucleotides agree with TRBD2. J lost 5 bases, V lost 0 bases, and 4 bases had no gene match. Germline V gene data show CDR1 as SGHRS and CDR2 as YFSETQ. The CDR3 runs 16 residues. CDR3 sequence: CASSLGLAGGRETQYF. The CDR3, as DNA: TGCGCCAGCAGCTTGGGACTAGCGGGGGGAAGGGAGACCCAGTACTTC.

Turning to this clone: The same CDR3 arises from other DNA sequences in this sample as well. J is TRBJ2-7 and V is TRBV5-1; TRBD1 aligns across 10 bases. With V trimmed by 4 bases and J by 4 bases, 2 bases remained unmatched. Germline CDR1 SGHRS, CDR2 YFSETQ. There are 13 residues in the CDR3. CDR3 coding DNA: TGCGCCAGCAGCGGGGACAGGGGATACGAGCAGTACTTC. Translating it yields CASSGDRGYEQYF.

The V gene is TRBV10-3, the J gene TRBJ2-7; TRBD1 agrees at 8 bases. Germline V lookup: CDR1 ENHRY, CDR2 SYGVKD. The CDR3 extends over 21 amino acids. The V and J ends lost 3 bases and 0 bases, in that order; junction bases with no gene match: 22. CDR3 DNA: TGTGCCATCAGTGACCCCGCTTTGGTGACAGGGGCCGCGCTGGGCTCCTACGAGCAGTACGTC. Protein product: CAISDPALVTGAALGSYEQYV.

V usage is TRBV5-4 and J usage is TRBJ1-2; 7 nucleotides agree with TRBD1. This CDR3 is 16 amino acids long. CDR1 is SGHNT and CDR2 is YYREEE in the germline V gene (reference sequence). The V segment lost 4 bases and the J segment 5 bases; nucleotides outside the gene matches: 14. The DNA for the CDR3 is TGTGCCAGCAGCACTTTCCGGGACAGAAATATATATGGCTACACCTTC. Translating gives CASSTFRDRNIYGYTF. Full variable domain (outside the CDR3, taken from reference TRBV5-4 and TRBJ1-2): ETGVTQSPTHLIKTRGQQVTLRCSSQSGHNTVSWYQQALGQGPQFIFQYYREEENGRGNFPPRFSGLQFPNYSSELNVNALELDDSALYLCASSTFRDRNIYGYTFGSGTRLTVV.

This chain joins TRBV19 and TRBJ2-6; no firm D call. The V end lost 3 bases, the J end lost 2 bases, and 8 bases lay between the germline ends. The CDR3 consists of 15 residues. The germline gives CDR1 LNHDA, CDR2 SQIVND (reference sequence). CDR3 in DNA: TGTGCCAGTAGTATTGGGCAGCCTGGGGCCAACGTCCTGACTTTC. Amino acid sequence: CASSIGQPGANVLTF. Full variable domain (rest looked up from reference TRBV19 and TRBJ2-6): DGGITQSPKYLFRKEGQNVTLSCEQNLNHDAMYWYRQDPGQGLRLIYYSQIVNDFQKGDIAEGYSVSREKKESFPLTVTSAQKNPTAFYLCASSIGQPGANVLTFGAGSRLTVL.

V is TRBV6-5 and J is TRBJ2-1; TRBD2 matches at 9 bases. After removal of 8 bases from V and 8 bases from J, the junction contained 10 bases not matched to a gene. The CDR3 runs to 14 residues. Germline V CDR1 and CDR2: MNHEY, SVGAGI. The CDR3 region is CASRGGAAVDEQFF. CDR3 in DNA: TGTGCCAGCCGCGGGGGGGCCGCAGTGGATGAGCAGTTCTTC.

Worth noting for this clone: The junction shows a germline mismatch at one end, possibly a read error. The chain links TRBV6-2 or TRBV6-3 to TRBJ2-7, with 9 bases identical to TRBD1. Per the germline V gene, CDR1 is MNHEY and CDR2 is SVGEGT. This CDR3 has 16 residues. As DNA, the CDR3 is TGTGCCAGCAGTTACCTCCCGGGACAGGGTCGCAACGAGGAGTACTTC. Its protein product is CASSYLPGQGRNEEYF.

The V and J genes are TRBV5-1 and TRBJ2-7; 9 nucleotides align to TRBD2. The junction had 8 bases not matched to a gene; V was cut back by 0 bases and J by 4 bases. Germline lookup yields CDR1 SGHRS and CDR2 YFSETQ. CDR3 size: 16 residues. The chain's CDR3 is CASSLGGGVLRYEQYF. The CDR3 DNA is TGCGCCAGCAGCTTGGGCGGGGGGGTTCTTCGGTACGAGCAGTACTTC.

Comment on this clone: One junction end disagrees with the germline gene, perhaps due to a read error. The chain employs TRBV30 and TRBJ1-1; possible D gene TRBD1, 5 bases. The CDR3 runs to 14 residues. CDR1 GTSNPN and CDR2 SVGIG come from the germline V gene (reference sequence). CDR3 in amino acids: CAWKASGLKTEAFF. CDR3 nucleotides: TGTGCCTGGAAGGCCTCAGGGTTGAAGACTGAAGCTTTCTTT.

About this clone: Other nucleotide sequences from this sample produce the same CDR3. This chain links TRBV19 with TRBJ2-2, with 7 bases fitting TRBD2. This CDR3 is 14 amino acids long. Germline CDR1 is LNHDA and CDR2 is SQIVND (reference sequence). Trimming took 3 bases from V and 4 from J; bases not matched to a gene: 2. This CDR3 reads CASSIGGITGELFF. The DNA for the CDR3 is TGTGCCAGTAGTATCGGGGGGATCACCGGGGAGCTGTTTTTT.

CDR3 sequence: CASRTGRGYSNQPQHF. In DNA, the CDR3 is TGTGCCAGCAGAACCGGGCGGGGATATAGCAATCAGCCCCAGCATTTT. The V call is TRBV28, the J call TRBJ1-5; unclear D gene. Germline V lookup: CDR1 MDHEN, CDR2 SYDVKM. Trimming pared 6 bases from V and 0 bases from J, leaving 15 bases between. The CDR3 is 16 residues long.

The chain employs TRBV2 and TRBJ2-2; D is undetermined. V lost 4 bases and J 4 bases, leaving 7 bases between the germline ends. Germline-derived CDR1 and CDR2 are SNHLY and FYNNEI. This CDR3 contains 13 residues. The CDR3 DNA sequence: TGTGCCAGCAGTGTTCAGGCCACCGGGGAGCTGTTTTTT. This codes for CASSVQATGELFF.

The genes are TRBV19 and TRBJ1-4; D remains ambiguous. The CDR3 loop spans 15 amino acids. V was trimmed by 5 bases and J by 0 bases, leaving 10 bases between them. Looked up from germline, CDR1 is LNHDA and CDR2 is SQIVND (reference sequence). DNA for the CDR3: TGTGCCAGTAGTTCATACTTAGCAACTAATGAAAAACTGTTTTTT. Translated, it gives CASSSYLATNEKLFF.

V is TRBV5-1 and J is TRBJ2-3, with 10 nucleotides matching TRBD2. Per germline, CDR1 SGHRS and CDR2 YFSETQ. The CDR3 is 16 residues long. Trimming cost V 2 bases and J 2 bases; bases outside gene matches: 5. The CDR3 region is CASSFLAGVITDTQYF. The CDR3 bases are TGCGCCAGCAGCTTTCTAGCGGGGGTGATCACAGATACGCAGTATTTT. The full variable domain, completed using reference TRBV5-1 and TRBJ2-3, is KAGVTQTPRYLIKTRGQQVTLSCSPISGHRSVSWYQQTPGQGLQFLFEYFSETQRNKGNFPGRFSGRQFSNSRSEMNVSTLELGDSALYLCASSFLAGVITDTQYFGPGTRLTVL.

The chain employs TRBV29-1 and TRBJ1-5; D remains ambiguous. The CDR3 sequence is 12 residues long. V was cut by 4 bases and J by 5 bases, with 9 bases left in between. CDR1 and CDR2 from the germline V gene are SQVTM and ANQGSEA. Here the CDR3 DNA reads TGCAGCGTTGGGGCTTACGATCAGCCCCAGCATTTT. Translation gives CSVGAYDQPQHF. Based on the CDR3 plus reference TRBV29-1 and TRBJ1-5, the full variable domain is SAVISQKPSRDICQRGTSLTIQCQVDSQVTMMFWYRQQPGQSLTLIATANQGSEATYESGFVIDKFPISRPNLTFSTLTVSNMSPEDSSIYLCSVGAYDQPQHFGDGTRLSIL.

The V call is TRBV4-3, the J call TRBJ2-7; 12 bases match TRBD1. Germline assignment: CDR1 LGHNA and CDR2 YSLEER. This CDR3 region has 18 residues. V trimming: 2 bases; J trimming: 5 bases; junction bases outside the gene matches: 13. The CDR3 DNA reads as TGCGCCAGCAGCCAAACCCTTCCGGGACAGGGGGCGCTGAACGAGCAGTACTTC. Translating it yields CASSQTLPGQGALNEQYF.

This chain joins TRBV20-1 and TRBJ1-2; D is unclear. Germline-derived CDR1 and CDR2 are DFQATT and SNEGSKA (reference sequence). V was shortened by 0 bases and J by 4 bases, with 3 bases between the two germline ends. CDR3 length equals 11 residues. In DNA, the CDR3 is TGCAGTGCTAGAGACAGCTATGGCTACACCTTC. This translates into CSARDSYGYTF.

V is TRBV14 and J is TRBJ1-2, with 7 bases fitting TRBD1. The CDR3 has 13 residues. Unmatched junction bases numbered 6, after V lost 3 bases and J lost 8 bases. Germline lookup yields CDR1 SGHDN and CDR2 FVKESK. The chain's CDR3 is CASSHVQGRGYTF. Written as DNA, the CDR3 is TGTGCCAGCAGCCATGTACAGGGGCGCGGCTACACCTTC.

Here the CDR3 reads CASSIVTGGTTQYF. CDR3 nucleotides: TGTGCCAGTAGTATCGTGACAGGGGGCACGACCCAGTACTTC. The chain recombines TRBV19 with TRBJ2-5; TRBD1 matches 10 bases. The V gene end was trimmed by 3 bases and the J gene end by 7 bases; junction bases not matched to a gene: 5. The CDR3 consists of 14 residues. CDR1 LNHDA and CDR2 SQIVND come from the germline V gene (reference sequence).

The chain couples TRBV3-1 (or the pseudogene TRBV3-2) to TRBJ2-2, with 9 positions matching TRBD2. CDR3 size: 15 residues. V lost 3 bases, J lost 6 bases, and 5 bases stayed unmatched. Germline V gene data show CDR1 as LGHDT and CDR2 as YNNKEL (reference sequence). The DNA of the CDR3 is TGTGCCAGCAGCCAGGGACTAGCAGGGTCCGGGGAGCTGTTTTTT. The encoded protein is CASSQGLAGSGELFF.

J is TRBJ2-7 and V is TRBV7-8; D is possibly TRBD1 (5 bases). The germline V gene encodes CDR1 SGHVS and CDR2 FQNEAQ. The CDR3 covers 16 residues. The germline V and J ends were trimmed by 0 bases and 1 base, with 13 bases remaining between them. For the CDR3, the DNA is TGTGCCAGCAGCTTAGCGCGTCAGGGATCGTCCTACGAGCAGTACTTC. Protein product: CASSLARQGSSYEQYF.

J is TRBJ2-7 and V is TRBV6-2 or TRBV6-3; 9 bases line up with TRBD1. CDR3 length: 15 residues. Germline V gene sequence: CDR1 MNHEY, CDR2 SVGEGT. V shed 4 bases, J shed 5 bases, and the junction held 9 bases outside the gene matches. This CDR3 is CASSFPGQGRDEQYF. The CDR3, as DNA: TGTGCCAGCAGTTTCCCGGGACAGGGAAGGGACGAGCAGTACTTC.

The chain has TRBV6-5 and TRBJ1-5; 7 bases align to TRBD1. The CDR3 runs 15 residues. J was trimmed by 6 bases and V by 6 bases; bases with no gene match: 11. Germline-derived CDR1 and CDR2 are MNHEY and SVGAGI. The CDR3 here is CASSLIGGAGQPQHF. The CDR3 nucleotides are TGTGCCAGCAGCCTCATAGGGGGCGCGGGTCAGCCCCAGCATTTT.

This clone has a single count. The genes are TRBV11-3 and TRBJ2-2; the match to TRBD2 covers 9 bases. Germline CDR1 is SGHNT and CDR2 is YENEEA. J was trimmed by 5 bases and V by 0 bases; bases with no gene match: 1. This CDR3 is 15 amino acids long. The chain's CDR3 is CASSLEAGGTGELFF. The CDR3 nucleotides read TGTGCCAGCAGCTTAGAAGCGGGGGGAACCGGGGAGCTGTTTTTT.